The following is a T cell receptor beta chain sequence with its context. Source study methods: For nucleated cells, counts were estimated from reference gene primer amplification. The assay was immunoSEQ multiplex PCR, and TCRdb's table has in-frame clones only and misses some. D and trimming come from the DNA, and the V and J calls and clone size come from that table. There are 150,000 to 200,000 clones in the sample; about four fifths occur only once, and 13% lies in the top ten. V was pared by 5 bases and J by 10 bases, with 7 bases of the junction left unmatched. Germline CDR1 is SGHAT and CDR2 is FQNNGV. The CDR3 has 13 residues. The data belong to a study of blood T cell repertoires in COVID-19. About the study: PBMCs, B-cell-depleted T cells, or T cells provided the cDNA or gDNA that made up the material.

This clonotype originated in a man between 65 and 85 years old who had recovered from COVID-19. The V gene is TRBV11-2, the J gene TRBJ2-1, with 8 bases identical to TRBD2. Material: peripheral blood. CDR3 region: CASSTGGENEQFF. CDR3 DNA sequence: TGTGCCAGCAGCACGGGGGGGGAGAACGAGCAGTTCTTC. The whole variable domain, remainder taken from reference TRBV11-2 and TRBJ2-1, is EAGVAQSPRYKIIEKRQSVAFWCNPISGHATLYWYQQILGQGPKLLIQFQNNGVVDDSQLPKDRFSAERLKGVDSTLKIQPAKLEDSAVYLCASSTGGENEQFFGPGTRLTVL.